These T cell receptor beta chains were read from a single sample in a study of blood T cell repertoires in COVID-19. Assay: immunoSEQ multiplex PCR; the TCRdb copy retains only in-frame clones and omits some. This sample has some 210,000 clones; 80% to 85% occur once, and the top ten carry roughly 20%. The sample comprised peripheral blood. These receptors were collected from a human donor in a cohort sampled during active COVID-19. CDR3s include the opening cysteine and the closing phenylalanine or tryptophan. The D gene is left open where the match is weak. Rows may omit the clone size; those that give it use once, few, many or a size class.

TRBJ2-5	NA	TRBV9	NA	TGTGCCAGTTCTTCGTACCAAGAGACCCAGTACTTC	CASSSYQETQYF
TRBJ1-1	TRBD1	TRBV13	NA	TGTGCCAGCAGCTCCATAATAGGACAGGCCGAGGGTTTGGACACTGAAGCTTTCTTT	CASSSIIGQAEGLDTEAFF
TRBJ2-1	NA	TRBV11-3	NA	TGTGCCAGCTCGCCGGGGTTGAATGAGCAGTTCTTC	CASSPGLNEQFF
TRBJ2-7	TRBD1	TRBV10-1	NA	TGCGCCAGCAGAAGGACAGGGGACTACGAGCAGTACTTC	CASRRTGDYEQYF
TRBJ2-1	TRBD2	TRBV6-5	NA	TGTGCCAGCAGTTATCTGACTAGCGGGCGGGGTGAGCAGTTCTTC	CASSYLTSGRGEQFF
TRBJ1-1	TRBD1	TRBV5-6	NA	TGTGCCAGCAGCTCGGGCACCGAGGGGGCGAACACTGAAGCTTTCTTT	CASSSGTEGANTEAFF
TRBJ2-1	NA	TRBV5-4	NA	TGTGCCAGCAGCCAACCAGGGGGGAGAAGGCCAATATACAATGAGCAGTTCTTC	CASSQPGGRRPIYNEQFF
TRBJ1-3	NA	TRBV5-1	NA	TGCGCCAGCAGCTTAGGCGGAAGCTCTGGAAACACCATATATTTT	CASSLGGSSGNTIYF
TRBJ2-1	NA	TRBV7-2	many	TGTGCCAGCACCAGCCGGGAACACAATGAGCAGTTCTTC	CASTSREHNEQFF
TRBJ2-3	NA	TRBV12-3/TRBV12-4	NA	TGTGCCAGCAACGAAGGGGTGAGAGATACGCAGTATTTT	CASNEGVRDTQYF
TRBJ1-4	NA	TRBV7-9	few	TGTGCCAGCAGCTCCCCAAAACTCGACAGCACTAATGAAAAACTGTTTTTT	CASSSPKLDSTNEKLFF
TRBJ2-5	TRBD2	TRBV10-3	NA	TGTGCCATCAGTGAGCCGCGGGGGAGAGAGACCCAGTACTTC	CAISEPRGRETQYF
TRBJ1-2	NA	TRBV3-1/TRBV3-2	few	TGTGCCAGCAGCCTTAAGGGCAGGGGCCATGGCTACACCTTC	CASSLKGRGHGYTF
TRBJ1-1	NA	TRBV7-9	NA	TGTGCCAGCAGCGTAGCCATGAACACTGAAGCTTTCTTT	CASSVAMNTEAFF
TRBJ1-2	TRBD1	TRBV6-6	NA	TGTGCCAGCAGTGATAACAGGGGAGGCGATGGCTACACCTTC	CASSDNRGGDGYTF
TRBJ1-2	TRBD1	TRBV6-5	NA	TGTGCCAGCAAAACAGGGGGCCACTATGGCTACACCTTC	CASKTGGHYGYTF
TRBJ2-3	TRBD2	TRBV20-1	NA	TGCAGTGCTAGTTTGTCACTAGCGAGCACAGATACGCAGTATTTT	CSASLSLASTDTQYF
TRBJ1-1	NA	TRBV6-5	few	TGTGCCAGCAGTTGGGGCACTCTGAACACTGAAGCTTTCTTT	CASSWGTLNTEAFF
TRBJ2-2	TRBD1	TRBV2	once	TGTGCCAGCAGTTCGATACAGGGGGCTTTGAACACCGGGGAGCTGTTTTTT	CASSSIQGALNTGELFF
TRBJ2-1	TRBD2	TRBV2	few	TGTGCCAGCAGTGTGGGGCTAGCGGGGAACCAGTTCTTC	CASSVGLAGNQFF
TRBJ1-1	NA	TRBV12-5	NA	TGTGCTAGTGGTGTCCTATCGCGTCCAGCTTTCTTT	CASGVLSRPAFF
TRBJ2-1	TRBD2	TRBV5-1	NA	TGCGCCAGCAGCTTTGGAGCGGGGTGGGCCTACAATGAGCAGTTCTTC	CASSFGAGWAYNEQFF
TRBJ2-3	TRBD1	TRBV7-9	NA	TGTGCCAGCAGCTTAGCGACAGGGGGCATCACAGATACGCAGTATTTT	CASSLATGGITDTQYF
TRBJ2-5	NA	TRBV9	NA	TGTGCCAGCAGCGCCGGGAGATCGGAGACCCAGTACTTC	CASSAGRSETQYF
TRBJ2-1	TRBD2	TRBV7-8	NA	TGTGCCAGCAGCTTAGCGGACCCCCGACTAGCGGGAGTAGCCAATGAGCAGTTCTTC	CASSLADPRLAGVANEQFF
TRBJ2-6	TRBD2	TRBV5-1	NA	TGCGCCAGCAGCCTGGGAGGCAGCGGGAACTCTGGGGCCAACGTCCTGACTTTC	CASSLGGSGNSGANVLTF
TRBJ2-7	TRBD1	TRBV19	NA	TGTGCCAGTCAATCCGGGACAGGGTACGCGCAGTACTTC	CASQSGTGYAQYF
TRBJ2-3	TRBD2	TRBV12-5	NA	TGTGCTAGTGGTTTGACCCTGGCGGGGGGGCCTAAGACAGATACGCAGTATTTT	CASGLTLAGGPKTDTQYF
TRBJ2-1	TRBD1	TRBV7-8	medium-sized	TGTGCCAGCAGCCTACAGGGGAGCTCCTACAATGAGCAGTTCTTC	CASSLQGSSYNEQFF
TRBJ1-1	TRBD1	TRBV10-3	NA	TGTGCCACCTTTTCCGGGACAGCGAACACTGAAGCTTTCTTT	CATFSGTANTEAFF
TRBJ1-1	TRBD1	TRBV5-1	NA	TGCGCCAGCCGACAGACAGGGGGCCCTGACGCTTTCTTT	CASRQTGGPDAFF
TRBJ2-2	NA	TRBV12-3/TRBV12-4	NA	TGTGCCAGCAGACTGTACGCCACCGGGGAGCTGTTTTTT	CASRLYATGELFF
TRBJ2-5	NA	TRBV12-5	NA	TGTGCTAGTGGTTTGGTACGGAGTGGGAGGATGGAGACCCAGTACTTC	CASGLVRSGRMETQYF
TRBJ1-1	TRBD1	TRBV5-4	once	TGTGCCAGCAGCTTGGCAGGGGGGAACACTGAAGCTTTCTTT	CASSLAGGNTEAFF
TRBJ2-7	TRBD2	TRBV4-1	NA	TGCGCCAGCAGCCAGGAAAATAGCGGGAGGGCCTACGAGCAGTACTTC	CASSQENSGRAYEQYF
TRBJ1-2	NA	TRBV7-2	NA	TGTGCCAGCAGCCTTCGACAGGTCTATGGCTACACCTTC	CASSLRQVYGYTF
TRBJ1-4	TRBD1	TRBV10-2	NA	TGCGCCAGCAGCCCCCCCGGGACAGTTCAGGAAAAACTGTTTTTT	CASSPPGTVQEKLFF
TRBJ1-5	NA	TRBV5-8	few	TGTGCCAGCAGCTACGGGCAGCCCCAGCATTTT	CASSYGQPQHF
TRBJ1-1	NA	TRBV5-6	NA	TGTGCCAGCAGCTTTTATTGGAGCACTGAAGCTTTCTTT	CASSFYWSTEAFF
TRBJ2-1	TRBD2	TRBV5-1	NA	TGCGCCAGCAGCCTACTAGCGGGGAGAGAAAGTGGTGAGCAGTTCTTC	CASSLLAGRESGEQFF
TRBJ1-5	NA	TRBV9	NA	TGTGCCAGCAGCGTTGGCAGGGCCGATCAGCCCCAGCATTTT	CASSVGRADQPQHF
TRBJ2-1	TRBD2	TRBV7-9	NA	TGTGCCAGCAGCCCGGGACTAGCGGGAAACAATGAGCAGTTCTTC	CASSPGLAGNNEQFF